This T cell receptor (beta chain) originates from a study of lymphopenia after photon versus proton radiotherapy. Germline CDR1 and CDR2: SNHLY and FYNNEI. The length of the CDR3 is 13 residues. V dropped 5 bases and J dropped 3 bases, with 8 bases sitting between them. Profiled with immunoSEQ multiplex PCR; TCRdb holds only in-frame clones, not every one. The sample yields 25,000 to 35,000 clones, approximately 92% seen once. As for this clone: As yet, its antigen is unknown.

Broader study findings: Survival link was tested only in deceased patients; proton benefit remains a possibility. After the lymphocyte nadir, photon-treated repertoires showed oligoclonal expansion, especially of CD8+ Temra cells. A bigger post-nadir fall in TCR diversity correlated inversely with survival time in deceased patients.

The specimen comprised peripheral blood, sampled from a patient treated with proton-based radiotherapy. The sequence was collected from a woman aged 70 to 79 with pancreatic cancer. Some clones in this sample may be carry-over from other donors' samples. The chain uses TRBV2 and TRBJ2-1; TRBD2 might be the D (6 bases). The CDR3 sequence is CASSYGSYNEQFF. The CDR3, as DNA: TGTGCCAGCAGTTACGGGAGCTACAATGAGCAGTTCTTC.